This entry is about one T cell receptor (beta chain). Its specificity is not known. The data originate from a study of CD8+CD57+ T cells in acquired aplastic anemia. Study-wide background: Sorted CD4+ and CD8+ cells gave a mean 3.2 ug DNA, range about 0.19 to 27.4 ug. Read counts for CD4+ cells (from healthy donors) averaged around 10 million. Study-wide findings and caveats: With respect to CD8+ Simpson's diversity, patients and controls did not differ significantly.

This CDR3 region has 14 residues. The V end was cut by 6 bases, the J end by 1 base, with 9 bases between. CDR1 and CDR2 (germline): MGHDK, SYGVNS. Genomic DNA, serving as template, underwent TCR beta VDJ and CDR3 profiling. TCRdb processed the reads anew with MiXCR; each CDR3 protein has one entry. The data contain approximately 98,000 distinct CDR3 sequences, around half of them singletons. This sequence joins TRBV25-1 and TRBJ2-2; D is possibly TRBD1 or TRBD2 (5 bases each). The specimen was sorted CD4+, CD8+, or CD8+CD57+ T cells (not recorded which) from PBMCs. The TCR comes from a human donor in good health, serving as a control. CDR3 nucleotide sequence: TGTGCCAGCAGCGGGACGTTGAACACCGGGGAGCTGTTTTTT. This translates into CASSGTLNTGELFF.